This record concerns one T cell receptor (beta chain) sequence. Its antigen is not known. This may come from a read error, since a much larger clone is one base off. The use of genomic DNA as template underpinned the TCR beta VDJ and CDR3 profiling. TCRdb re-called the reads with MiXCR, one entry per CDR3 protein. This table has 130,000 or so distinct CDR3 sequences, 41% appearing once. These data originate in a study of CD8+CD57+ T cells in acquired aplastic anemia. Findings and limits, study-wide: Around 27 was the count of CD8+ CDR3 sequences that patients shared with controls.

The CDR3 has 15 residues. CDR1 and CDR2 (germline): MNHNS, SASEGT. This TCR derives from a human donor in good health, serving as a control. Input material: sorted CD4+, CD8+, or CD8+CD57+ T cells (not recorded which) from PBMCs. This rearrangement joins TRBV6-1 to TRBJ2-3; 9 positions agree with TRBD1. CDR3: CASSALGQGSDAQYF. The CDR3 bases are TGTGCCAGCAGTGCCCTCGGACAGGGGTCAGATGCGCAGTATTTT.